A selection of T cell receptor beta chains follows, all from one sample in a study of early T cells in non-severe SARS-CoV-2 infection. A single record per CDR3 protein comes from TCRdb applying MiXCR to the 5' RACE reads. The sample holds approximately 64,000 distinct CDR3 sequences, 18% seen once. Sequencing used whole blood, obtained at baseline. Every receptor here comes from an adult who was a healthcare worker with PCR-confirmed SARS-CoV-2 infection or an uninfected control (not recorded which). The CDR3 runs from the conserved cysteine through the conserved F or W. Each record gives: J gene, CDR3 length, V gene, D gene, clone size, CDR3 protein, CDR3 DNA. A D gene is named only where the DNA matches it firmly. Size is omitted from some rows. Given values are once, few, many or a class for expanded clones.

TRBJ2-4 | 15 | TRBV5-6 | TRBD1 | - | CASSFIQGDKNIQYF | TGTGCCAGCAGCTTCATACAGGGGGACAAAAACATTCAGTACTTC
TRBJ1-4 | 16 | TRBV18 | TRBD1 | many | CASSPNRGSTNEKLFF | TGTGCCAGCTCACCAAACAGGGGGTCTACTAATGAAAAACTGTTTTTT
TRBJ2-3 | 13 | TRBV20-1 | - | - | CSARPVSTDTQYF | TGCAGTGCTCGACCGGTGAGCACAGATACGCAGTATTTT
TRBJ2-1 | 15 | TRBV2 | TRBD2 | few | CASSEGLAGYNEQFF | TGTGCCAGCAGTGAAGGCCTAGCGGGGTACAATGAGCAGTTCTTC
TRBJ2-7 | 14 | TRBV12-3/TRBV12-4 | - | - | CASSQQGGAYEQYF | TGTGCCAGCAGCCAACAGGGGGGGGCCTACGAGCAGTACTTC
TRBJ2-1 | 13 | TRBV7-8 | - | - | CASTLAPPSEQFF | TGTGCCAGCACTTTAGCCCCTCCCAGCGAGCAGTTCTTC
TRBJ2-7 | 13 | TRBV12-3/TRBV12-4 | TRBD2 | - | CASSKTSPGEQYF | TGTGCCAGCTCAAAGACTAGCCCCGGCGAGCAGTACTTC
TRBJ2-7 | 14 | TRBV7-9 | - | - | CASSYGGARYEQYF | TGTGCCAGCAGCTACGGCGGGGCCCGATACGAGCAGTACTTC
TRBJ2-1 | 19 | TRBV20-1 | TRBD2 | - | CSARRSLAGDLGYYNEQFF | TGCAGTGCTCGGAGGAGTCTAGCGGGAGACTTAGGATACTACAATGAGCAGTTCTTC
TRBJ2-3 | 19 | TRBV6-1 | TRBD2 | - | CASSEEPGTSGGLPDTQYF | TGTGCCAGCAGTGAGGAACCTGGGACTAGCGGGGGTCTCCCGGATACGCAGTATTTT
TRBJ2-3 | 14 | TRBV5-1 | - | few | CASSLKGTEGTQYF | TGCGCCAGCTCCCTGAAGGGTACGGAAGGTACGCAGTATTTT
TRBJ1-1 | 15 | TRBV20-1 | - | - | CSARDRGNMNTEAFF | TGCAGTGCTAGAGATCGAGGGAACATGAACACTGAAGCTTTCTTT
TRBJ2-1 | 15 | TRBV11-2 | - | - | CASSRGSNVNNEQFF | TGTGCCAGCAGCCGCGGGTCCAACGTTAACAATGAGCAGTTCTTC
TRBJ2-7 | 14 | TRBV7-2 | - | few | CASSLRDLKLEQYF | TGTGCCAGCAGCTTAAGAGACTTGAAATTGGAGCAGTACTTC
TRBJ2-4 | 17 | TRBV5-1 | - | - | CASSLGQGSGAKNIQYF | TGCGCCAGCAGCTTGGGGCAGGGGTCAGGAGCCAAAAACATTCAGTACTTC
TRBJ1-1 | 15 | TRBV11-2 | - | - | CASSKEGRMNTEAFF | TGTGCCAGCAGTAAAGAGGGACGCATGAACACTGAAGCTTTCTTT
TRBJ1-5 | 15 | TRBV18 | TRBD1 | few | CASSRGTGGYQPQHF | TGTGCCAGCTCACGGGGGACAGGGGGCTATCAGCCCCAGCATTTT
TRBJ2-7 | 15 | TRBV7-9 | TRBD1 | many | CASSLLGDRAPEQYF | TGTGCCAGCAGCTTACTGGGGGACAGGGCGCCTGAGCAGTACTTC
TRBJ1-1 | 15 | TRBV18 | TRBD1 | few | CASSPRQGVFSEAFF | TGTGCCAGCTCACCAAGACAGGGGGTCTTTTCTGAAGCTTTCTTT
TRBJ2-3 | 14 | TRBV18 | - | many | CASSPPKGRDTQYF | TGTGCCAGCTCACCACCGAAAGGGAGGGATACGCAGTATTTT
TRBJ1-1 | 15 | TRBV7-9 | - | few | CASSLVVTTNTEAFF | TGTGCCAGCAGCTTAGTGGTAACCACCAACACTGAAGCTTTCTTT
TRBJ2-4 | 15 | TRBV5-6 | - | few | CASSLIKGDKNIQYF | TGTGCCAGCAGCTTGATCAAGGGCGACAAAAACATTCAGTACTTC
TRBJ2-5 | 14 | TRBV4-3 | - | - | CASSQTTGRETQYF | TGCGCCAGCAGCCAAACAACAGGGAGAGAGACCCAGTACTTC
TRBJ2-6 | 17 | TRBV5-1 | - | few | CASSLAFPGSGANVLTF | TGCGCCAGCAGCTTGGCCTTCCCGGGCTCTGGGGCCAACGTCCTGACTTTC
TRBJ2-6 | 18 | TRBV3-1 | TRBD1 | - | CASSARDRPSSGANVLTF | TGTGCCAGCAGCGCACGGGACAGGCCCAGCTCTGGGGCCAACGTCCTGACTTTC
TRBJ1-5 | 14 | TRBV6-2/TRBV6-3 | - | few | CASSRDSLNQPQHF | TGTGCCAGCAGCCGAGACAGTTTAAATCAGCCCCAGCATTTT
TRBJ1-1 | 13 | TRBV2 | TRBD1 | - | CASRAGQGIEAFF | TGTGCCAGCAGAGCAGGACAGGGTATTGAAGCTTTCTTT
TRBJ1-1 | 14 | TRBV27 | - | - | CASRAQVQNTEAFF | TGTGCCAGCAGAGCTCAGGTCCAGAACACTGAAGCTTTCTTT
TRBJ1-1 | 11 | TRBV6-5 | TRBD1 | - | CASRDRAEAFF | TGTGCCAGCAGGGACAGGGCTGAAGCTTTCTTT